These 9 T cell receptor beta chains were all obtained from the same sample, sequenced in a study of T cells in Graves' hyperthyroidism and ophthalmopathy. Researchers took RNA transcripts and amplified the TCR beta CDR3 regions from them. The TCR CDR3 was amplified in a first-round RT-PCR using the HTBI primer set. TCRdb re-called the multiplex PCR reads with MiXCR, one entry per CDR3 protein. This sample has about 380,000 distinct CDR3 sequences, with 15% to 20% found just once. Sequenced input: blood. The receptors were sampled from a man aged 18 to 35 with Graves' ophthalmopathy.

Note on this clonotype: A much larger clone sits a single nucleotide away, making a read error possible. This CDR3 is CASSSQDSATEAFF. For the CDR3, the DNA is TGCGCCAGCAGCTCCCAGGACTCGGCCACTGAAGCTTTCTTT. This chain links TRBV5-1 with TRBJ1-1; D remains ambiguous. The CDR3 spans 14 residues. Between the trimmed V and J ends, which lost 3 bases and 4 bases, there was a span of 13 bases. Germline V gene data show CDR1 as SGHRS and CDR2 as YFSETQ.

With regard to this clonotype: One end of the junction varies from germline; a read error may be responsible. This rearrangement joins TRBV11-2 to TRBJ2-7; D tentatively fits TRBD1 or TRBD2 (6 bases each). Looked up from germline, CDR1 is SGHAT and CDR2 is FQNNGV. This CDR3 is built from 14 residues. CDR3: CASSKTGANYEQHF. The CDR3 nucleotides read TGTGCCAGCAGCAAGACGGGGGCCAACTACGAGCAGCACTTC. The full variable domain, completed using reference TRBV11-2 and TRBJ2-7, is EAGVAQSPRYKIIEKRQSVAFWCNPISGHATLYWYQQILGQGPKLLIQFQNNGVVDDSQLPKDRFSAERLKGVDSTLKIQPAKLEDSAVYLCASSKTGANYEQHFGPGTRLTVT.

This clonotype was counted at least ten times. The chain joins TRBV5-1 to TRBJ2-1; 13 bases agree with TRBD2. The CDR3 runs 15 residues. CDR1 and CDR2 from the germline V gene are SGHRS and YFSETQ. V trimming: 4 bases; J trimming: 4 bases; junction bases outside the gene matches: 2. CDR3 DNA: TGCGCCAGCAGCACTAGCGGGGGGGAGTACAATGAGCAGTTCTTC. Its protein is CASSTSGGEYNEQFF.

In this sample, this clonotype turned up many times. The chain carries TRBV2 and TRBJ2-3; weak D call: TRBD2 (5 bases). The CDR3 has 12 amino acids. The germline gives CDR1 SNHLY, CDR2 FYNNEI. V lost 7 bases and J 2 bases, leaving 7 bases between the germline ends. CDR3 bases: TGTGCCAGCACGACTAACACAGATACGCAGTATTTT. It translates to CASTTNTDTQYF.

This clonotype came up many times. The chain carries TRBV7-6 and TRBJ2-1; 12 bases map to TRBD1. This CDR3 contains 14 residues. Looked up from germline, CDR1 is SGHVS and CDR2 is FNYEAQ. V dropped 5 bases and J dropped 8; count of bases not matched to a gene: 4. In DNA form, the CDR3 reads TGTGCCAGCAGCCCGGGGACAGGGGGCTATGAGCAGTTCTTC. Translated: CASSPGTGGYEQFF.

This clonotype was counted between two and nine times. The chain joins TRBV20-1 to TRBJ1-5; D unresolved. CDR1 and CDR2 from the germline V gene are DFQATT and SNEGSKA (reference sequence). V was trimmed by 8 bases and J by 3 bases, leaving 11 bases between them. This CDR3 comprises 12 residues. DNA for the CDR3: TGCAGTTCAGGAGGGATCAATCAGCCCCAGCATTTT. It specifies CSSGGINQPQHF.

On this clonotype: Since a much larger clone is just one base distant, this may be a read error. J is TRBJ2-1 and V is TRBV12-3 or TRBV12-4; 8 bases map to TRBD1. The J call could be wrong; TRBJ2-7 is a better fit for the DNA end. The CDR3 runs 16 residues. CDR3 nucleotides: TGTGCCAGCAGCCCGGACAGGGCGGAGACCTACAATGAGCAGTACTTC. Translating it yields CASSPDRAETYNEQYF.

This clonotype was detected many times. This chain links TRBV4-2 with TRBJ2-7, with 7 bases identical to TRBD2. V was pared by 4 bases and J by 6 bases, with 6 bases of the junction left unmatched. From germline, CDR1 is LGHNA and CDR2 YNFKEQ. The CDR3 covers 13 residues. Here the CDR3 DNA reads TGTGCCAGCAGCCCCCGGACTAGGGCCGAGCAGTACTTC. It specifies CASSPRTRAEQYF.

The chain combines TRBV14 with TRBJ2-7; no firm D call. The CDR3 consists of 11 residues. CDR1 is SGHDN, CDR2 FVKESK, per germline. Trimming pared 1 base from V and 6 bases from J, leaving 4 bases between. In nucleotides, the CDR3 is TGTGCCAGCAGCCAAGGACCCGAGCAGTACTTC. Translating it yields CASSQGPEQYF.